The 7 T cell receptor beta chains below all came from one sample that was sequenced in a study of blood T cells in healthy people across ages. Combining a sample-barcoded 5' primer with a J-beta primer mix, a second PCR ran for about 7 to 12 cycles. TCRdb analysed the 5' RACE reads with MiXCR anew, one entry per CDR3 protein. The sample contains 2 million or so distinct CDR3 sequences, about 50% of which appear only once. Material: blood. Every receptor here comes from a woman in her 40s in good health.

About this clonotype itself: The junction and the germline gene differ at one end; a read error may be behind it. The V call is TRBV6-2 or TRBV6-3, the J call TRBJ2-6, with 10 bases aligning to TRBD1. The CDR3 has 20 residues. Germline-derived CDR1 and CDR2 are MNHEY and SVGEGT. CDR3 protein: CAGSYSSRTGGPSGANVLTF. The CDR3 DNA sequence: TGTGCCGGCAGTTACTCGTCTCGGACAGGGGGACCCTCTGGGGCCAACGTCCTGACTTTC.

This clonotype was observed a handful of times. CDR3 sequence reads: CATQTPFRGARGYTF. The CDR3 bases are TGTGCCACGCAAACCCCATTTAGGGGGGCTAGAGGCTACACCTTC. The V and J genes are TRBV28 and TRBJ1-2, with D perhaps TRBD1 (6 bases). Trimming pared 10 bases from V and 8 bases from J, leaving 26 bases between. The germline V gene has CDR1 MDHEN and CDR2 SYDVKM. The CDR3 loop spans 15 amino acids.

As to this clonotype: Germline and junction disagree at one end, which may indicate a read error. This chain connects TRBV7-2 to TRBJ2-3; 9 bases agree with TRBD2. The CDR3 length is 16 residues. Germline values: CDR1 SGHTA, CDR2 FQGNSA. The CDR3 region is CAGSYPSGTLLDTQYF. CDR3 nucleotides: TGTGCCGGCAGCTATCCTAGCGGGACTCTTCTAGATACGCAGTATTTT. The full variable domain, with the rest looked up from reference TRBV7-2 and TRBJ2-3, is GAGVSQSPSNKVTEKGKDVELRCDPISGHTALYWYRQSLGQGLEFLIYFQGNSAPDKSGLPSDRFSAERTGGSVSTLTIQRTQQEDSAVYLCAGSYPSGTLLDTQYFGPGTRLTVL.

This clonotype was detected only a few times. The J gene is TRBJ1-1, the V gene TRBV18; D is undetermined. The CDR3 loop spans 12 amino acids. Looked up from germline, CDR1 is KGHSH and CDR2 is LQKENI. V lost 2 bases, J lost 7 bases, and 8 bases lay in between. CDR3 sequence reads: CASSPGRLEAFF. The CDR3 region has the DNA TGTGCCAGCTCACCAGGTCGACTTGAAGCTTTCTTT.

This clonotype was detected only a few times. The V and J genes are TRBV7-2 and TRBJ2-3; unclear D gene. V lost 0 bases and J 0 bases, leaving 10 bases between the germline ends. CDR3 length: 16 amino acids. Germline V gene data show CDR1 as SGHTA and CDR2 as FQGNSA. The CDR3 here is CASSLAPRISTDTQYF. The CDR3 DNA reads TGTGCCAGCAGCTTAGCGCCCAGGATCAGCACAGATACGCAGTATTTT.

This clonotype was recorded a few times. CDR3 in DNA: TGTGCCAGCGGAAACCTTATGGGGGCAGGGCGGGAAAAACTGTTTTTT. This translates into CASGNLMGAGREKLFF. The chain is built from TRBV27 and TRBJ1-4, with TRBD1 as a possible D gene (6 bases). The CDR3 extends over 16 amino acids. V lost 8 bases to trimming and J lost 8 bases, with 24 bases between them. CDR1 and CDR2 (germline): MNHEY, SMNVEV (reference sequence). The complete variable domain, with remaining parts taken from reference TRBV27 and TRBJ1-4, reads EAQVTQNPRYLITVTGKKLTVTCSQNMNHEYMSWYRQDPGLGLRQIYYSMNVEVTDKGDVPEGYKVSRKEKRNFPLILESPSPNQTSLYFCASGNLMGAGREKLFFGSGTQLSVL.

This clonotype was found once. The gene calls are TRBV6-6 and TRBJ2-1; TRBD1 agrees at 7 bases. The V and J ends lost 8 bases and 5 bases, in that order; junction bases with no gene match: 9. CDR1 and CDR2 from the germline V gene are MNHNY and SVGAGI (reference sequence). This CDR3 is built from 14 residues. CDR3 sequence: CASLGQNGNNEQFF. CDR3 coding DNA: TGTGCCAGCCTGGGACAGAACGGTAACAATGAGCAGTTCTTC.